This T cell receptor beta chain was recorded in a study of control samples from healthy donors and cancer patients. Trimming removed 3 bases from V and 3 bases from J, with 9 bases in between. Per germline, CDR1 MNHNS and CDR2 SASEGT. CDR3 size: 14 residues. The table came from immunoSEQ multiplex PCR; TCRdb's copy has only in-frame clones and leaves some out. The sample has 150,000 to 200,000 clones, about 90% seen once; the top ten hold approximately 1.8%. The TCR sequence derives from a man younger than 30 in good health. The rearrangement links TRBV6-1 to TRBJ1-3; D remains unclear. The sample consisted of blood. Here the CDR3 DNA reads TGTGCCAGCAGTGAGATGCACATTGGAAACACCATATATTTT. Its translation is CASSEMHIGNTIYF.